These 23 T cell receptor beta chains were all obtained from the same sample, sequenced in a study of vaccination effects on CD4 cells after COVID-19. ViraFEST used viral peptide pools to expand antigen-specific CD4+ T cells before sequencing. With more than nine days of culture completed, CD4+ T cells were isolated. The assay was immunoSEQ multiplex PCR, and TCRdb's table has in-frame clones only and misses some. The sample holds about 31,000 clones, about 63% seen once. These TCRs' antigens remain unknown. The sample was CD4+ T cells from PBMCs cultured with HCoV-229E spike peptides, taken before COVID-19 vaccination. Receptors originate from a human donor who received a COVID-19 vaccine.

The chain is built from TRBV5-1 and TRBJ2-3; D is possibly TRBD1 or TRBD2 (5 bases each). Germline V gives CDR1 SGHRS, CDR2 YFSETQ. CDR3 length: 14 amino acids. Trimming shortened V by 4 bases and J by 5 bases, and 14 bases separated the two germline ends. CDR3 DNA sequence: TGCGCCAGCAGCCCGGGGACCTATAAAGATACGCAGTATTTT. This sequence encodes CASSPGTYKDTQYF.

The chain carries TRBV6-5 and TRBJ2-3, with 7 bases aligning to TRBD2. From germline, CDR1 is MNHEY and CDR2 SVGAGI. Losses at the gene ends were 0 bases for V and 9 bases for J; bases not matched to a gene: 9. The CDR3 covers 15 residues. In nucleotides, the CDR3 is TGTGCCAGCAGTTACTCGGGCGGGAGAGGGAGAACGCAGTATTTT. Translated, it gives CASSYSGGRGRTQYF.

The chain uses TRBV4-2 and TRBJ1-6, with D possibly matching TRBD1 (6 bases). Trimming left V 0 bases short and J 7 bases short, with 13 bases between. The CDR3 runs 16 residues. CDR1 is LGHNA and CDR2 is YNFKEQ in the germline V gene. The CDR3 reads CASSQEPGHLNSPLHF. The CDR3 nucleotides are TGTGCCAGCAGCCAAGAGCCGGGACACCTAAATTCACCCCTCCACTTT.

The chain links TRBV20-1 to TRBJ1-1, with a possible D match to TRBD1 (6 bases). Trimming shortened V by 3 bases and J by 1 base, and 9 bases separated the two germline ends. Germline-derived CDR1 and CDR2 are DFQATT and SNEGSKA (reference sequence). The CDR3 totals 13 residues. CDR3 residues: CSASNRANTEAFF. DNA of the CDR3: TGCAGTGCTAGTAACAGGGCGAACACTGAAGCTTTCTTT.

The V call is TRBV2, the J call TRBJ2-3; 11 bases are a match to TRBD1. CDR3 length equals 16 residues. Germline-derived CDR1 and CDR2 are SNHLY and FYNNEI. J lost 2 bases, V lost 4 bases, and 5 bases had no gene match. Written as DNA, the CDR3 is TGTGCCAGCAGTGGGACAGGGGGCGGGTTCACAGATACGCAGTATTTT. It specifies CASSGTGGGFTDTQYF.

The chain links TRBV5-6 to TRBJ1-2; D perhaps matches TRBD1 (5 bases). V was trimmed by 3 bases and J by 4 bases, leaving 16 bases between them. The CDR3 sequence is 15 residues long. Germline V CDR1 and CDR2: SGHDT, YYEEEE. CDR3 nucleotides: TGTGCCAGCAGCTGGGGGGGAACAAGGGCCTATGGCTACACCTTC. Translation gives CASSWGGTRAYGYTF.

The rearrangement uses TRBV7-9 and TRBJ2-2, with D uncertain. The CDR3 runs 12 residues. Deletions cut 2 bases from V and 7 bases from J, with 5 bases between. Germline CDR1 reads SEHNR; CDR2 reads FQNEAQ (reference sequence). CDR3 loop: CASSLSGGELFF. The DNA of the CDR3 is TGTGCCAGCAGCTTATCTGGCGGGGAGCTGTTTTTT.

Turning to this clone: A much bigger clone sits one base away, suggesting this may be a read error. The chain couples TRBV2 to TRBJ2-3; D unclear. The V gene lost 5 bases and the J gene lost 0 bases, with 3 bases spanning the gap. CDR3 length: 12 amino acids. Germline V gene lookup returns CDR1 SNHLY and CDR2 FYNNEI. This CDR3 is CASSSSTDTQYF. DNA for the CDR3: TGTGCCAGCAGTTCTAGCACAGATACGCAGTATTTT. The whole variable domain, filled in from reference TRBV2 and TRBJ2-3, reads EPEVTQTPSHQVTQMGQEVILRCVPISNHLYFYWYRQILGQKVEFLVSFYNNEISEKSEIFDDQFSVERPDGSNFTLKIRSTKLEDSAMYFCASSSSTDTQYFGPGTRLTVL.

V usage is TRBV6-6 and J usage is TRBJ2-3; possibly TRBD2 for D (6 bases). This CDR3 spans 17 amino acids. V lost 6 bases and J lost 2, with 21 bases in between. Germline values: CDR1 MNHNY, CDR2 SVGAGI (reference sequence). CDR3 sequence: CASSNPRAGRTTDTQYF. In nucleotides, the CDR3 is TGTGCCAGCAGCAACCCCAGGGCGGGAAGAACCACAGATACGCAGTATTTT.

This clone was picked up a small number of times. The V call is TRBV18, the J call TRBJ2-7, with TRBD1 as a possible D gene (6 bases). V was cut by 0 bases and J by 1 base, with 7 bases left in between. The CDR3 is 14 amino acids. The germline V gene has CDR1 KGHSH and CDR2 LQKENI. The CDR3 region is CASSPPGASYEQYF. The CDR3 bases are TGTGCCAGCTCACCACCGGGGGCGTCCTACGAGCAGTACTTC. Based on the CDR3 plus reference TRBV18 and TRBJ2-7, the full variable domain is NAGVMQNPRHLVRRRGQEARLRCSPMKGHSHVYWYRQLPEEGLKFMVYLQKENIIDESGMPKERFSAEFPKEGPSILRIQQVVRGDSAAYFCASSPPGASYEQYFGPGTRLTVT.

The V gene is TRBV30, the J gene TRBJ1-2, with a tentative D call TRBD1 (6 bases). This CDR3 contains 14 residues. Germline CDR1 is GTSNPN and CDR2 is SVGIG (reference sequence). V lost 1 base to trimming and J lost 4 bases, with 13 bases between them. CDR3 coding DNA: TGTGCCTGGAGTGGGTCAGGGGCCTTCTATGGCTACACCTTC. Translating gives CAWSGSGAFYGYTF. The full variable domain, its missing parts supplied by reference TRBV30 and TRBJ1-2, is SQTIHQWPATLVQPVGSPLSLECTVEGTSNPNLYWYRQAAGRGLQLLFYSVGIGQISSEVPQNLSASRPQDRQFILSSKKLLLSDSGFYLCAWSGSGAFYGYTFGSGTRLTVV.

The rearrangement links TRBV19 to TRBJ1-1; 9 positions agree with TRBD1. The CDR3 loop spans 17 amino acids. V trimming: 9 bases; J trimming: 0 bases; junction bases outside the gene matches: 14. Germline CDR1 is LNHDA and CDR2 is SQIVND (reference sequence). CDR3: CASPPRTGVPMNTEAFF. In DNA form, the CDR3 reads TGTGCCAGCCCACCCCGGACAGGGGTGCCGATGAACACTGAAGCTTTCTTT.

V usage is TRBV3-1 (or the pseudogene TRBV3-2) and J usage is TRBJ1-3, with TRBD1 matching over 11 bases. CDR1 is LGHDT, CDR2 YNNKEL, per germline (reference sequence). Trimming cost V 5 bases and J 2 bases; bases outside gene matches: 5. This CDR3 has 16 amino acids. The CDR3, as DNA: TGTGCCAGCAGCTTCCCGGGACAGGGGGCTGGAAACACCATATATTTT. This sequence encodes CASSFPGQGAGNTIYF.

In this sample, this clone turned up once. The genes are TRBV3-1 (or the pseudogene TRBV3-2) and TRBJ2-1; TRBD2 aligns across 9 bases. Germline loops: CDR1 LGHDT, CDR2 YNNKEL (reference sequence). With V trimmed by 5 bases and J by 1 base, 6 bases remained unmatched. CDR3 size: 16 residues. The CDR3 DNA is TGTGCCAGCAGCGCGGGGGGGAGAACTTCCTACAATGAGCAGTTCTTC. Its translation: CASSAGGRTSYNEQFF.

This clone has at least ten counts. V gene TRBV4-3 combines with J gene TRBJ1-1; D not resolved. The V and J ends lost 0 bases and 1 base respectively, with 12 bases between them. The germline V gene has CDR1 LGHNA and CDR2 YSLEER. The CDR3 sequence is 16 residues long. CDR3 nucleotides: TGCGCCAGCAGCCAAGAAACTGGCAGTTCGAACACTGAAGCTTTCTTT. Translation: CASSQETGSSNTEAFF.

Only one count was recorded for this clone. V gene TRBV4-1 combines with J gene TRBJ2-7; D not resolved. Looked up from germline, CDR1 is MGHRA and CDR2 is YSYEKL. With 2 bases removed from V and 2 bases from J, the gap between germline ends came to 13 bases. This CDR3 contains 15 residues. The CDR3 sequence is CASSQFLATPYEQYF. As DNA, the CDR3 is TGCGCCAGCAGCCAATTCCTGGCTACCCCCTACGAGCAGTACTTC.

The chain uses TRBV3-1 (or the pseudogene TRBV3-2) and TRBJ1-2; D ambiguous. The CDR3 has 12 amino acids. CDR1 LGHDT and CDR2 YNNKEL come from the germline V gene (reference sequence). The ends were cut back, 2 bases at V and 6 bases at J, with 7 bases in the middle. CDR3 residues: CASSQSENGYTF. In DNA form, the CDR3 reads TGTGCCAGCAGCCAATCAGAGAATGGCTACACCTTC.

This chain joins TRBV14 and TRBJ1-5; D is possibly TRBD1 (5 bases). The CDR3 covers 13 residues. V was trimmed by 4 bases and J by 6 bases, leaving 10 bases between them. Germline CDR1 reads SGHDN; CDR2 reads FVKESK. Here the CDR3 reads CASSLMGGQPQHF. The CDR3 region has the DNA TGTGCCAGCAGCCTAATGGGGGGTCAGCCCCAGCATTTT. Using reference TRBV14 and TRBJ1-5 for the parts outside the CDR3, the full variable domain is EAGVTQFPSHSVIEKGQTVTLRCDPISGHDNLYWYRRVMGKEIKFLLHFVKESKQDESGMPNNRFLAERTGGTYSTLKVQPAELEDSGVYFCASSLMGGQPQHFGDGTRLSIL.

The gene calls are TRBV20-1 and TRBJ2-3, with 12 bases fitting TRBD2. This CDR3 has 16 residues. Losses at the gene ends were 3 bases for V and 2 bases for J; bases not matched to a gene: 6. The germline gives CDR1 DFQATT, CDR2 SNEGSKA (reference sequence). CDR3 sequence: CSASGLAGINTDTQYF. The DNA of the CDR3 is TGCAGTGCTAGTGGACTAGCGGGAATAAACACAGATACGCAGTATTTT.

The gene calls are TRBV28 and TRBJ2-3; D might be TRBD1 (6 bases). The CDR3 is 15 amino acids. V lost 5 bases, J lost 2 bases, and 14 bases lay in between. Germline CDR1 reads MDHEN; CDR2 reads SYDVKM. CDR3 loop: CASSLPSGHTDTQYF. CDR3 nucleotide sequence: TGTGCCAGCAGTCTCCCATCGGGACACACAGATACGCAGTATTTT.

The chain recombines TRBV19 with TRBJ1-1; 8 positions match TRBD1. The germline V gene encodes CDR1 LNHDA and CDR2 SQIVND (reference sequence). The CDR3 consists of 17 residues. The V segment lost 7 bases and the J segment 3 bases; nucleotides outside the gene matches: 16. CDR3 in DNA: TGTGCCAGTACCCCGGGTACAGGACAGGGTCGCGACACTGAAGCTTTCTTT. Encoded protein: CASTPGTGQGRDTEAFF.

This chain joins TRBV7-8 and TRBJ1-1; D perhaps matches TRBD1 (6 bases). V was trimmed by 10 bases and J by 1 base, leaving 13 bases between them. CDR1 is SGHVS, CDR2 FQNEAQ, per germline. The CDR3 is 13 residues long. The CDR3 region is CATKDRRNTEAFF. For the CDR3, the DNA is TGTGCCACCAAGGACAGAAGGAACACTGAAGCTTTCTTT. Combining the CDR3 with reference TRBV7-8 and TRBJ1-1 gives the whole variable domain GAGVSQSPRYKVAKRGQDVALRCDPISGHVSLFWYQQALGQGPEFLTYFQNEAQLDKSGLPSDRFFAERPEGSVSTLKIQRTQQEDSAVYLCATKDRRNTEAFFGQGTRLTVV.

V usage is TRBV6-5 and J usage is TRBJ1-5; 9 bases align to TRBD1. Germline CDR1 and CDR2: MNHEY and SVGAGI. The V gene end was trimmed by 6 bases and the J gene end by 4 bases; junction bases not matched to a gene: 4. The CDR3 spans 14 residues. The CDR3 sequence is CASRPGTGNQPQHF. DNA of the CDR3: TGTGCCAGCAGACCCGGGACAGGGAATCAGCCCCAGCATTTT.